The sequence of this T cell receptor beta chain was determined in a study of radiotherapy plus CTLA-4 blockade in lung cancer. Overall study context: Objective response was observed in 18% of patients, and disease control in approximately 33%. Findings of the study overall: Among blood TCR repertoires after radiotherapy plus ipilimumab, tumor-derived clones expanded.

The CDR3 extends over 14 amino acids. CDR1 and CDR2 from the germline V gene are ENHRY and SYGVKD. V dropped 10 bases and J dropped 4; count of bases not matched to a gene: 8. Generated by immunoSEQ multiplex PCR, the TCRdb table keeps only in-frame clones and is missing some. The profile shows about 62,000 clones, 76% of them singletons. Concerning this clone itself: What it recognizes is unknown.

With ipilimumab providing CTLA-4 blockade, focal radiation was administered to patients who had chemo-refractory metastatic non-small-cell lung cancer. Sequences were derived from peripheral blood, sampled from a patient treated with radiotherapy plus ipilimumab. The rearrangement links TRBV10-3 to TRBJ1-5; 9 positions agree with TRBD1. The receptor's source is a human donor with non-small cell lung cancer who had a complete response to radiotherapy plus ipilimumab. In DNA form, the CDR3 reads TGTGCCACGCGAGACGGACAGGGGAATCAGCCCCAGCATTTT. Its translation is CATRDGQGNQPQHF.